The clone carrying this T cell receptor (beta chain) was picked up many times. What it binds is unknown. Patients affected by ophthalmopathy presented a Clinical Activity Score of at least 3, a NOSPECS grade of at least 4, and disease duration below 3 months. Investigators excluded patients with uncontrolled infection, other autoimmune disease, pregnancy or lactation. The CDR3 is made up of 12 amino acids. The V gene lost 5 bases and the J gene lost 3 bases, with 8 bases spanning the gap. Germline assignment: CDR1 DFQATT and CDR2 SNEGSKA (reference sequence). This sample is drawn from a study of T cells in Graves' hyperthyroidism and ophthalmopathy. General study points: Ophthalmopathy was predicted by the model a median of approximately 6 months ahead of onset. Most expanded thyroid clonotypes above 0.001 also appeared in blood.

Amplified regions were TCR beta CDR3 sequences from RNA transcripts. First-round RT-PCR targeting the TCR CDR3 was performed with the HTBI primer set. TCRdb analysed the multiplex PCR reads with MiXCR anew, one entry per CDR3 protein. The data hold 500,000 or so distinct CDR3 sequences, with over 15% observed a single time. The rearrangement links TRBV20-1 to TRBJ1-5; D is uncertain. This sequence originates from a woman aged 18-29 years with Graves' ophthalmopathy. Specimen: blood. The CDR3, as DNA: TGCAGTGCTCCAGTCGACAATCAGCCCCAGCATTTT. Amino acid sequence: CSAPVDNQPQHF.